Following are 17 T cell receptor beta chains from one sample sequenced in a study of beta chain features in type 1 diabetes. cDNA synthesis used the whole RNA isolate, giving expressed TCRB sequences. Clones were read by immunoSEQ multiplex PCR, and TCRdb kept only the in-frame ones, dropping some. The data show over 500,000 clones, about 16% seen once. What was sequenced was naive CD4+ T cells from blood. Receptors originate from a man aged 18 to 35 in good health.

The chain carries TRBV6-5 and TRBJ1-5; D unclear. The germline V and J ends were trimmed by 6 bases and 6 bases, with 15 bases remaining between them. The CDR3 length is 14 residues. Germline-derived CDR1 and CDR2 are MNHEY and SVGAGI. CDR3 loop: CASRMVEKSQPQHF. The CDR3 DNA reads as TGTGCCAGCAGGATGGTTGAGAAGAGTCAGCCCCAGCATTTT.

The chain joins TRBV7-2 to TRBJ2-3, with D perhaps matching TRBD2 (6 bases). The length of the CDR3 is 15 residues. Germline assignment: CDR1 SGHTA and CDR2 FQGNSA. Between the trimmed V and J ends, which lost 5 bases and 1 base, there was a span of 13 bases. The CDR3 sequence is CASSVRLVGTDTQYF. The CDR3 DNA reads as TGTGCCAGCAGCGTACGACTAGTTGGCACAGATACGCAGTATTTT.

This chain's CDR3 is CASSLSTGMWNTIYF. DNA for the CDR3: TGTGCCAGCAGCTTATCGACAGGGATGTGGAACACCATATATTTT. The V call is TRBV7-6, the J call TRBJ1-3, with TRBD1 identical over 7 bases. The V segment lost 2 bases and the J segment 7 bases; nucleotides outside the gene matches: 8. The CDR3 consists of 15 residues. Per the germline V gene, CDR1 is SGHVS and CDR2 is FNYEAQ.

This clone was observed a few times. V gene TRBV14 combines with J gene TRBJ1-1, with D perhaps TRBD1 (6 bases). The germline gives CDR1 SGHDN, CDR2 FVKESK. The CDR3 loop spans 16 amino acids. The V end lost 3 bases, the J end lost 1 base, and 15 bases lay between the germline ends. Here the CDR3 DNA reads TGTGCCAGCAGCCAGGGACATAGAGACGGGAACACTGAAGCTTTCTTT. Its protein product is CASSQGHRDGNTEAFF. Drawing the rest from reference TRBV14 and TRBJ1-1, the complete variable domain is EAGVTQFPSHSVIEKGQTVTLRCDPISGHDNLYWYRRVMGKEIKFLLHFVKESKQDESGMPNNRFLAERTGGTYSTLKVQPAELEDSGVYFCASSQGHRDGNTEAFFGQGTRLTVV.

V is TRBV10-3 and J is TRBJ1-2; the D gene is possibly TRBD1 (5 bases). The germline V gene encodes CDR1 ENHRY and CDR2 SYGVKD. V was shortened by 10 bases and J by 8 bases, with 23 bases between the two germline ends. The CDR3 is made up of 14 amino acids. The CDR3 spells CATSVGATFGGYTF. The DNA of the CDR3 is TGTGCCACCTCGGTCGGGGCAACCTTCGGGGGCTACACCTTC.

Only a few counts were recorded for this clone. This chain connects TRBV28 to TRBJ2-7, with 12 bases matching TRBD1. CDR1 and CDR2 from the germline V gene are MDHEN and SYDVKM. The V gene end was trimmed by 6 bases and the J gene end by 7 bases; junction bases not matched to a gene: 10. CDR3 size: 15 residues. CDR3 sequence: CASSPPGQGAQEQYF. Here the CDR3 DNA reads TGTGCCAGCAGCCCTCCGGGACAGGGGGCTCAAGAGCAGTACTTC.

This clone occurred a few times. This same CDR3 is encoded by further DNA sequences in the sample. The chain carries TRBV9 and TRBJ2-5; D remains unclear. V lost 0 bases, J lost 5 bases, and 8 bases lay in between. The CDR3 covers 13 residues. Germline V gene sequence: CDR1 SGDLS, CDR2 YYNGEE. The CDR3 DNA is TGTGCCAGCAGCGTAGGATTGAGGGAGACCCAGTACTTC. Residues: CASSVGLRETQYF.

This sequence joins TRBV4-1 and TRBJ2-5; D remains unclear. CDR3 length: 15 amino acids. Germline V gene data show CDR1 as MGHRA and CDR2 as YSYEKL. Trimming left V 0 bases short and J 1 base short, with 9 bases between. In DNA, the CDR3 is TGCGCCAGCAGCCAAGATTCCGGTTCCCAAGAGACCCAGTACTTC. It codes for CASSQDSGSQETQYF.

The chain carries TRBV6-1 and TRBJ2-7, with TRBD1 as a possible D gene (6 bases). Deletions cut 2 bases from V and 2 bases from J, with 7 bases between. The CDR3 loop spans 13 amino acids. Germline loops: CDR1 MNHNS, CDR2 SASEGT. DNA of the CDR3: TGTGCCAGCAGTGAAAGGGACACCTACGAGCAGTACTTC. It codes for CASSERDTYEQYF.

The chain has TRBV11-1 and TRBJ1-6; possibly TRBD1 for D (6 bases). The germline CDR1 and CDR2 sequences are SGHAT and FQDESV (reference sequence). The CDR3 contains 16 residues. The V end lost 5 bases, the J end lost 8 bases, and 19 bases lay between the germline ends. CDR3 in amino acids: CASSLIRGRSDSPLHF. In DNA, the CDR3 is TGTGCCAGCAGCCTCATACGGGGGCGAAGCGATTCACCCCTCCACTTT.

The chain uses TRBV7-3 and TRBJ2-2; D remains ambiguous. The CDR3 length is 16 residues. The ends were cut back, 1 base at V and 3 bases at J, with 12 bases in the middle. Germline loops: CDR1 SGHTA, CDR2 FQGTGA. The CDR3 loop is CASSLMAGVHTGELFF. CDR3 DNA: TGTGCCAGCAGCTTAATGGCTGGGGTCCACACCGGGGAGCTGTTTTTT.

This chain connects TRBV9 to TRBJ1-3; 9 positions match TRBD1. Germline V gives CDR1 SGDLS, CDR2 YYNGEE. This CDR3 is 15 amino acids long. Unmatched junction bases numbered 0, after V lost 2 bases and J lost 0 bases. CDR3 sequence (DNA): TGTGCCAGCAGCGTGGGACAGGGCTCTGGAAACACCATATATTTT. This translates into CASSVGQGSGNTIYF.

This sequence joins TRBV6-6 and TRBJ2-3; 7 nucleotides match TRBD2. J was trimmed by 10 bases and V by 2 bases; bases with no gene match: 6. The CDR3 totals 13 residues. Germline V gene lookup returns CDR1 MNHNY and CDR2 SVGAGI (reference sequence). The CDR3 nucleotides read TGTGCCAGCAGTTACCATCTCGGGGGGTCGCAGTATTTT. Its protein product is CASSYHLGGSQYF.

The gene calls are TRBV10-2 and TRBJ2-1; 13 bases fit TRBD2. Germline V gene data show CDR1 as WSHSY and CDR2 as SAAADI. The V and J ends lost 6 bases and 8 bases, in that order; junction bases with no gene match: 7. This CDR3 comprises 15 residues. The chain's CDR3 is CASRPTSGRVYEQFF. CDR3 DNA sequence: TGCGCCAGCAGGCCCACTAGCGGGAGGGTCTATGAGCAGTTCTTC.

J is TRBJ1-5 and V is TRBV28; D is unresolved. V was trimmed by 5 bases and J by 7 bases, leaving 18 bases between them. The length of the CDR3 is 15 residues. Per the germline V gene, CDR1 is MDHEN and CDR2 is SYDVKM. CDR3 region: CASSPGPLGGQPQHF. CDR3 nucleotides: TGTGCCAGCAGTCCTGGCCCGTTGGGAGGACAGCCCCAGCATTTT.

This clone came up a few times. This rearrangement joins TRBV18 to TRBJ1-5, with TRBD1 matching 8 bases. V lost 4 bases, J lost 2 bases, and 10 bases stayed unmatched. Looked up from germline, CDR1 is KGHSH and CDR2 is LQKENI. The CDR3 is made up of 17 amino acids. The CDR3 nucleotides read TGTGCCAGCTCACAACAACAGGGGGGATTAGGCAATCAGCCCCAGCATTTT. Translation: CASSQQQGGLGNQPQHF.

This clone was counted only a few times. This chain joins TRBV6-5 and TRBJ1-1; D not certain. Trimming removed 7 bases from V and 1 base from J, with 13 bases in between. The CDR3 is 14 residues long. Germline values: CDR1 MNHEY, CDR2 SVGAGI. The CDR3 reads CASNLRGWNTEAFF. The CDR3 DNA follows: TGTGCCAGCAACCTACGGGGATGGAACACTGAAGCTTTCTTT.